This record covers a single T cell receptor (beta chain). Its antigen target is currently unknown. Base qualities are not at hand, and no much larger clone is one base apart. These data come from a study of blood T cell repertoires in COVID-19 (dated by TCRdb to 2020 to 2021). Notes on the research overall: Collaborator samples came from the United States, Italy and Spain and covered acute and convalescent phases of COVID-19. Where available, HLA class I and class II types were obtained from metadata supplied by the sample provider rather than from assay-based typing. The material from the prospective study consisted of cDNA or gDNA derived from T cells, B-cell-depleted T cells, or PBMCs. The dataset comprised deeply sampled blood TCRbeta repertoires from subjects exposed to, actively infected with, or recovered from COVID-19. The repertoires were made available in a free public database intended to serve as a resource for research on the immune response to SARS-CoV-2. Samples came from the ongoing ImmuneRACE study (first 160 participants) plus 1,254 subjects from 6 global collaborators. A de-identified subject ID, COVID-19 status, age in years and sex were almost always included in the sample metadata.

TCRbeta CDR3 regions were amplified from genomic DNA by means of the immunoSEQ Assay, a bias-controlled multiplex PCR. Under the source paper's analysis protocol: The number of nucleated cells in each sample was estimated from the amplification of reference gene primers within the assay. To quantify the absolute abundance of each unique TCRbeta CDR3 rearrangement, sequence reads were collapsed and filtered. For each sample, productive Simpson clonality was calculated as the square root of Simpson's diversity index across productive rearrangements. Entries here come from immuneACCESS through TCRdb and include only in-frame sequences with V and J called. Some clones fail to appear in such tables; in the studies checked, an unresolved V gene covers under half of the shortfall, and the cause of the remainder is unknown. That table is the source of V, J and clone size, and D and trimming were worked out from the DNA. Present in this sample are approximately 300,000 clones, around nine tenths of which were seen just once. Under 6.5% of the sample is taken by the ten largest.

In the prospective study, participants were roughly 18 to 100 years old, resided in fewer than 25 geographic areas of the United States, and were enrolled through a virtual design. Cohort assignment in the prospective study relied on participant-reported clinical history from a screening survey and a study questionnaire. For ImmuneRACE Cohort 3, a participant was defined as recovered based on two consecutive negative NP/OP PCR tests, clearance by a healthcare professional, or resolution of symptoms. In the prospective study, mobile phlebotomists collected whole blood, serum and a nasopharyngeal or oropharyngeal swab from each participant. Additional blood draws and questionnaires over a 2-month period could optionally be provided by prospective study participants. Blood samples from the prospective study were shipped frozen or at room temperature prior to DNA extraction. What the authors observed across the whole study: The amount of clinical and demographic metadata varied by source and participant and was provided uncurated.

The germline V end is reduced by 3 bases and the J end by 8 bases; junction bases left unmatched: 19. CDR1 and CDR2 were assigned from the germline V gene as SQVTM and ANQGSEA. Including cysteine and phenylalanine, the CDR3 has 17 amino acids. Solely the CDR3 DNA is kept, with 51 bases framed from the first base. Specimen: PBMCs or T cells enriched from blood (not recorded which). Here the chain combines TRBV29-1 and TRBJ1-2; 9 central nucleotides agree with TRBD1. This TCR was sampled from a woman between 25 and 40 years old who had recovered from COVID-19. The CDR3 in this case is CSVDLRDREEGARGYTF. Read as DNA, the sequence is TGCAGCGTTGATCTTAGGGACAGGGAAGAAGGTGCGCGAGGCTACACCTTC.